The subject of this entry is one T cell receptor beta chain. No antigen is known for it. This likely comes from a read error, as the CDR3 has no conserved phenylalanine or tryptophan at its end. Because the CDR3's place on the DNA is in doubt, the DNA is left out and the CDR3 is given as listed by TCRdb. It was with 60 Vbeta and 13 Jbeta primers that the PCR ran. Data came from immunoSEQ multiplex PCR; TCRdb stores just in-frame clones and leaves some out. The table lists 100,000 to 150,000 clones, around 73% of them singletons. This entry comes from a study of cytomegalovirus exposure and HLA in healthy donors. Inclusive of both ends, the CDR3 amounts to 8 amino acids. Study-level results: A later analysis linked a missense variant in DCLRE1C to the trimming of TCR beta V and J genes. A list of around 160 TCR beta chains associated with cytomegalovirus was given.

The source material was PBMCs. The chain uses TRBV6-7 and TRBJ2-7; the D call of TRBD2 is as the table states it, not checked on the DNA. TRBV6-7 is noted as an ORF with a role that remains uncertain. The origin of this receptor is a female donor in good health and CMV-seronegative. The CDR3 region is CASRYVLS.